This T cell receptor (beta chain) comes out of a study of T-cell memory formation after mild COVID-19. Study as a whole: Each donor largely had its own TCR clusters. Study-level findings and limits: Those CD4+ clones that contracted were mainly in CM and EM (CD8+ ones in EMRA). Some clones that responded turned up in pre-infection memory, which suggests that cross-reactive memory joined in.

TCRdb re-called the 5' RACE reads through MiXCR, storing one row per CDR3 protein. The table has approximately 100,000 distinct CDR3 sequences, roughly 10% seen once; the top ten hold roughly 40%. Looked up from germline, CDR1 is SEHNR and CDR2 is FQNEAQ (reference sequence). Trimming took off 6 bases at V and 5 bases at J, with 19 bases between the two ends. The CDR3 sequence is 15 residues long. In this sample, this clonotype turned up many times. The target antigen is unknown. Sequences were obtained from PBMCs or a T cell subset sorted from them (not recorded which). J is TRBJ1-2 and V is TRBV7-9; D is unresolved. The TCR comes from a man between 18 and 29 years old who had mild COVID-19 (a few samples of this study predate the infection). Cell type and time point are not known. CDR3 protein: CASSQPPERGYGYTF. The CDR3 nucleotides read TGTGCCAGCAGTCAGCCCCCGGAACGGGGATATGGCTACACCTTC.